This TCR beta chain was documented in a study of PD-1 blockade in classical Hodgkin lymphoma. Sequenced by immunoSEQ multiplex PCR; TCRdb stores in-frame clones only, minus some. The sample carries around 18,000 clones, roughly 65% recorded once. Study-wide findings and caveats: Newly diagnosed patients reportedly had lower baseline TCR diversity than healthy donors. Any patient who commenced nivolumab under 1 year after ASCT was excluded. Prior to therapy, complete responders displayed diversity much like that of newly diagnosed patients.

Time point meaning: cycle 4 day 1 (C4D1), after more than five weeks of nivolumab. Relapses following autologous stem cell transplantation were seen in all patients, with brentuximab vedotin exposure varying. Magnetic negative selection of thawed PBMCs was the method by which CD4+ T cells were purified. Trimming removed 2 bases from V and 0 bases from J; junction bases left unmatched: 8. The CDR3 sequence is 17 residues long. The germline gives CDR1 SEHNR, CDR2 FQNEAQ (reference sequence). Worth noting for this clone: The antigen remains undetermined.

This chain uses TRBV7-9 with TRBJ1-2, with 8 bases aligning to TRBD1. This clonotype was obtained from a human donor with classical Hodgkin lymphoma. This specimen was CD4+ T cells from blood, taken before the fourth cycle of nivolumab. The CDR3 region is CASSLPGTGPSNYGYTF. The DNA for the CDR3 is TGTGCCAGCAGCTTACCCGGGACAGGTCCTTCTAACTATGGCTACACCTTC.